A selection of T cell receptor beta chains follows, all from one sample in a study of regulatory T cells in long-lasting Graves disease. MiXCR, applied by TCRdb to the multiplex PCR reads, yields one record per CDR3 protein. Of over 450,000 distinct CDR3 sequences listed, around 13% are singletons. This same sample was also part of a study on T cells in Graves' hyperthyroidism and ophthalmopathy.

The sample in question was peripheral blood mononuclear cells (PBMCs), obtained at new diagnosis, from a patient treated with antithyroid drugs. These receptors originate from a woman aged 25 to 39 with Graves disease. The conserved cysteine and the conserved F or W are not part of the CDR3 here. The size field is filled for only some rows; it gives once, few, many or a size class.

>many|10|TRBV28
ASSFVPYEQY
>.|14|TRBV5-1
ASAQGARSGANVLT
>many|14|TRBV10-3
AISSTSGSHPYEQY
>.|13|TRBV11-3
ASSFLAGAGNEQF
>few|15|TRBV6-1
ASSQRLGLAVYNEQF
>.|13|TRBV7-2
ASSAKGTGQETQY
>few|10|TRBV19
ASSHRGNTIY
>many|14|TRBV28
ASIIGDSEGDQPQH
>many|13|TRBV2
ASSGADSRDNEQF
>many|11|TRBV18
ASSRSPPDEQY
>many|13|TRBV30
ASTRQDPTAEKLF